One sample yielded the 28 T cell receptor beta chains listed below, sequenced in a study of CD8+ T cells in alopecia areata. Extraction and reverse transcription of RNA yielded cDNA as the sequencing template. Assay used: immunoSEQ multiplex PCR; TCRdb lists only in-frame clones, some missing. The sample contains about 64,000 clones, 44% of which appear only once. The source material was NKG2D-low CD8+ T cells sorted from blood. These receptors originate from a human donor with alopecia areata.

The chain employs TRBV27 and TRBJ2-1, with unresolved D. The CDR3 has 11 amino acids. The germline CDR1 and CDR2 sequences are MNHEY and SMNVEV (reference sequence). Trimming removed 5 bases at V and 8 bases at J, with 7 bases between. For the CDR3, the DNA is TGTGCCAGCAGTCTCCGGGATGAGCAGTTCTTC. Encoded protein: CASSLRDEQFF.

The chain uses TRBV13 and TRBJ2-1; 9 bases align to TRBD2. Per the germline V gene, CDR1 is PRHDT and CDR2 is FYEKMQ (reference sequence). The CDR3 covers 17 residues. J gave up 9 bases and V 6 bases, and 18 bases lay outside the gene matches. DNA of the CDR3: TGTGCCAGCAGTTTCGGGGGTCTTAGCGGGAGTTTGCTTGAGCAGTTCTTC. Its translation is CASSFGGLSGSLLEQFF.

The chain has TRBV29-1 and TRBJ2-1, with 9 bases aligning to TRBD2. The CDR3 has 16 amino acids. J was trimmed by 6 bases and V by 3 bases; bases with no gene match: 12. Germline values: CDR1 SQVTM, CDR2 ANQGSEA. Here the CDR3 reads CSVDGREGRPLNEQFF. The DNA of the CDR3 is TGCAGCGTTGATGGGCGGGAGGGCCGTCCGCTCAATGAGCAGTTCTTC.

The rearrangement uses TRBV6-6 and TRBJ2-1; no firm D call. The CDR3 has 12 amino acids. Per germline, CDR1 MNHNY and CDR2 SVGAGI (reference sequence). V was clipped by 5 bases and J by 6 bases, with 8 bases between them. The CDR3 loop reads CASSAAVNEQFF. CDR3 DNA: TGTGCCAGCAGTGCCGCGGTCAATGAGCAGTTCTTC.

The chain has TRBV5-1 and TRBJ1-1, with D possibly being TRBD1 (6 bases). The length of the CDR3 is 17 residues. CDR1 SGHRS and CDR2 YFSETQ come from the germline V gene. V was cut by 4 bases and J by 4 bases, with 23 bases left in between. The CDR3: CASSVGVHRMDSTEAFF. CDR3 coding DNA: TGCGCCAGCAGCGTCGGAGTACATAGAATGGACAGCACTGAAGCTTTCTTT. The entire variable domain, with the rest obtained from reference TRBV5-1 and TRBJ1-1, is as follows: KAGVTQTPRYLIKTRGQQVTLSCSPISGHRSVSWYQQTPGQGLQFLFEYFSETQRNKGNFPGRFSGRQFSNSRSEMNVSTLELGDSALYLCASSVGVHRMDSTEAFFGQGTRLTVV.

J is TRBJ1-2 and V is TRBV9; 11 nucleotides align to TRBD1. V lost 3 bases to trimming and J lost 4 bases; unmatched junction nucleotides: 5. Germline CDR1 SGDLS, CDR2 YYNGEE. This CDR3 has 15 residues. The CDR3 bases are TGTGCCAGCAGCGGACGGGACAGGGGGAGCTATGGCTACACCTTC. Amino acids: CASSGRDRGSYGYTF.

The chain links TRBV4-3 to TRBJ1-2; 8 positions agree with TRBD1. With V trimmed by 3 bases and J by 4 bases, 7 bases remained unmatched. Germline CDR1 and CDR2: LGHNA and YSLEER. The CDR3 has 15 amino acids. CDR3 in DNA: TGCGCCAGCAGCCATCGGACAGGGAATAGCTATGGCTACACCTTC. Its protein product is CASSHRTGNSYGYTF.

The chain couples TRBV2 to TRBJ2-1; the D is unclear. Between the trimmed V and J ends, which lost 7 bases and 6 bases, there was a span of 4 bases. The CDR3 consists of 10 residues. The germline V gene encodes CDR1 SNHLY and CDR2 FYNNEI. CDR3 loop: CASIGNEQFF. As DNA, the CDR3 is TGTGCCAGCATAGGCAATGAGCAGTTCTTC.

This clone was seen more than once but under ten times. The V and J genes are TRBV29-1 and TRBJ1-1; D call uncertain. The CDR3 length is 10 residues. Germline-derived CDR1 and CDR2 are SQVTM and ANQGSEA. The V end lost 5 bases, the J end lost 7 bases, and 8 bases lay between the germline ends. CDR3 region: CSVFGGEAFF. The CDR3 bases are TGCAGCGTTTTCGGCGGTGAAGCTTTCTTT. Full variable domain (rest looked up from reference TRBV29-1 and TRBJ1-1): SAVISQKPSRDICQRGTSLTIQCQVDSQVTMMFWYRQQPGQSLTLIATANQGSEATYESGFVIDKFPISRPNLTFSTLTVSNMSPEDSSIYLCSVFGGEAFFGQGTRLTVV.

The V call is TRBV7-9, the J call TRBJ2-7; D remains ambiguous. Trimming took 5 bases from V and 2 from J, leaving 16 bases between them. Germline CDR1 is SEHNR and CDR2 is FQNEAQ (reference sequence). The CDR3 has 15 amino acids. The CDR3 loop is CASSGRDGGPYEQYF. The CDR3 DNA sequence: TGTGCCAGCAGCGGAAGGGATGGTGGGCCCTACGAGCAGTACTTC.

V is TRBV11-3 and J is TRBJ2-7; tentatively, D is TRBD2 (5 bases). CDR3 length equals 14 residues. Trimming stripped 3 bases from V and 2 bases from J, with 11 bases between. Germline loops: CDR1 SGHNT, CDR2 YENEEA. CDR3 residues: CASSLTVGAYEQYF. The CDR3 nucleotides are TGTGCCAGCAGCTTGACCGTGGGAGCCTACGAGCAGTACTTC.

This clone showed up just a few times. V usage is TRBV7-9 and J usage is TRBJ2-7; no firm D call. This CDR3 is 12 amino acids long. CDR1 is SEHNR, CDR2 FQNEAQ, per germline (reference sequence). Trimming shortened V by 5 bases and J by 5 bases, and 10 bases separated the two germline ends. The CDR3 sequence: CASSPRSDEQYF. CDR3 DNA sequence: TGTGCCAGCAGCCCCCGGTCGGACGAGCAGTACTTC.

This clone appeared a few times. The rearrangement joins TRBV7-6 to TRBJ2-1; weak D call: TRBD2 (6 bases). The germline V gene encodes CDR1 SGHVS and CDR2 FNYEAQ. With 5 bases removed from V and 9 bases from J, the gap between germline ends came to 20 bases. This CDR3 contains 15 residues. In nucleotides, the CDR3 is TGTGCCAGCAGCCCGGGACTTCGCGACTTGAGTGAGCAGTTCTTC. Residues: CASSPGLRDLSEQFF.

This clone has more than one count but fewer than ten. The chain couples TRBV29-1 to TRBJ1-3; a possible D gene is TRBD1 (5 bases). CDR1 is SQVTM and CDR2 is ANQGSEA in the germline V gene. The CDR3 extends over 13 amino acids. Trimming removed 4 bases at V and 6 bases at J, with 13 bases between. CDR3 bases: TGCAGCGTTGTAGGTAGGGGAGAAAACACCATATATTTT. Encoded protein: CSVVGRGENTIYF.

The chain joins TRBV5-1 to TRBJ2-2; D perhaps matches TRBD1 (6 bases). The CDR3 covers 15 residues. The germline gives CDR1 SGHRS, CDR2 YFSETQ. V lost 3 bases to trimming and J lost 0 bases, with 9 bases between them. The CDR3 region is CASSYGTTNTGELFF. Written as DNA, the CDR3 is TGCGCCAGCAGCTACGGGACAACGAACACCGGGGAGCTGTTTTTT.

The chain uses TRBV5-1 and TRBJ2-1; D unresolved. CDR1 SGHRS and CDR2 YFSETQ come from the germline V gene. The ends were cut back, 5 bases at V and 4 bases at J, with 7 bases in the middle. CDR3 length: 12 amino acids. The CDR3 sequence: CASSFDYNEQFF. The CDR3 DNA sequence: TGCGCCAGCAGTTTCGATTACAATGAGCAGTTCTTC.

With respect to this clone: Compared with germline, one end of the junction differs, possibly owing to a read error. This sequence joins TRBV2 and TRBJ2-1; D gene ambiguous. Per the germline V gene, CDR1 is SNHLY and CDR2 is FYNNEI. This CDR3 comprises 8 residues. This CDR3 is CASGEQFF. In nucleotides, the CDR3 is TGTGCCAGCGGTGAGCAGTTCTTC. Full variable domain (missing parts from reference TRBV2 and TRBJ2-1): EPEVTQTPSHQVTQMGQEVILRCVPISNHLYFYWYRQILGQKVEFLVSFYNNEISEKSEIFDDQFSVERPDGSNFTLKIRSTKLEDSAMYFCASGEQFFGPGTRLTVL.

The V call is TRBV2, the J call TRBJ2-2, with D perhaps TRBD2 (5 bases). Deletions cut 1 base from V and 6 bases from J, with 12 bases between. CDR3 length: 15 residues. The germline CDR1 and CDR2 sequences are SNHLY and FYNNEI. The CDR3 spells CASSEGALAPGELFF. CDR3 nucleotides: TGTGCCAGCAGTGAAGGTGCTCTAGCTCCCGGGGAGCTGTTTTTT.

With regard to this clone: In this CDR3 the conserved last residue, phenylalanine or tryptophan, is missing, so a read error is likely. This chain connects TRBV7-8 to TRBJ2-2, with 14 bases that match TRBD2. The CDR3 length is 17 residues. Per the germline V gene, CDR1 is SGHVS and CDR2 is FQNEAQ. Trimming removed 5 bases from V and 3 bases from J; junction bases left unmatched: 5. CDR3 bases: TGTGCCAGCAGCACAAGACTAGCGGGGGGGGACACCGGGGAGCTGTTTCTT. It encodes CASSTRLAGGDTGELFL.

J is TRBJ2-7 and V is TRBV6-6; the D is unclear. Germline V lookup: CDR1 MNHNY, CDR2 SVGAGI (reference sequence). The CDR3 loop spans 14 amino acids. V dropped 0 bases and J dropped 3 bases, with 9 bases sitting between them. The chain's CDR3 is CASSYSAADYEQYF. The DNA of the CDR3 is TGTGCCAGCAGTTACTCGGCGGCAGACTACGAGCAGTACTTC.

V is TRBV4-3 and J is TRBJ2-5; 8 nucleotides align to TRBD2. Trimming cost V 1 base and J 3 bases; bases outside gene matches: 10. Germline assignment: CDR1 LGHNA and CDR2 YSLEER. The CDR3 is 17 residues long. CDR3 region: CASSQGGEAGEEETQYF. DNA of the CDR3: TGCGCCAGCAGCCAAGGTGGTGAAGCGGGAGAGGAAGAGACCCAGTACTTC.

This clone came up a few times. The chain couples TRBV29-1 to TRBJ2-3; no reliable D call. Germline values: CDR1 SQVTM, CDR2 ANQGSEA. The CDR3 length is 18 residues. Trimming cost V 0 bases and J 2 bases, with 21 bases left between them. CDR3 nucleotides: TGCAGCGTTGAAGATCCCCGAATTTTGGGTTCCCCCACAGATACGCAGTATTTT. Translated: CSVEDPRILGSPTDTQYF.

The chain is built from TRBV7-2 and TRBJ2-7; 10 nucleotides line up with TRBD2. Per germline, CDR1 SGHTA and CDR2 FQGNSA. The CDR3 runs to 16 residues. Trimming at V came to 4 bases and at J to 0 bases, leaving 6 bases not matched to a gene. CDR3 protein: CASSSRSGGSSYEQYF. CDR3 nucleotide sequence: TGTGCCAGCAGCTCCCGTAGCGGGGGGAGCTCCTACGAGCAGTACTTC.

The chain has TRBV5-4 and TRBJ2-1, with D uncertain. V was clipped by 1 base and J by 7 bases, with 6 bases between them. This CDR3 has 12 residues. In germline, CDR1 is SGHNT, CDR2 YYREEE (reference sequence). The CDR3 nucleotides are TGTGCCAGCAGCTTGACGCTGAATGAGCAGTTCTTC. This translates into CASSLTLNEQFF.

The V call is TRBV27, the J call TRBJ2-1; D gene unclear. Per germline, CDR1 MNHEY and CDR2 SMNVEV (reference sequence). V lost 3 bases and J lost 4, with 13 bases in between. The CDR3 extends over 15 amino acids. CDR3 in DNA: TGTGCCAGCAGTTTTTACCCCCCTCTTTACAATGAGCAGTTCTTC. Protein product: CASSFYPPLYNEQFF.

The rearrangement links TRBV6-4 to TRBJ2-3; 7 nucleotides agree with TRBD2. The CDR3 contains 16 residues. Germline trimming cut 3 bases from V and 2 bases from J; bases unmatched to any gene: 8. Germline V gives CDR1 MRHNA, CDR2 SNTAGT. CDR3: CASSETGGKHTDTQYF. The CDR3 region has the DNA TGTGCCAGCAGTGAAACCGGGGGGAAACACACAGATACGCAGTATTTT.

A few counts support this clone. This chain links TRBV29-1 with TRBJ1-2, with D unresolved. CDR3 length: 14 residues. Germline V lookup: CDR1 SQVTM, CDR2 ANQGSEA. Trimming pared 8 bases from V and 0 bases from J, leaving 16 bases between. CDR3 bases: TGCAGCATCTCCGGAGGGCCTTCTAACTATGGCTACACCTTC. Encoded protein: CSISGGPSNYGYTF.

V is TRBV29-1 and J is TRBJ2-4, with D perhaps given as TRBD1 or TRBD2 (6 bases each). The CDR3 is 16 residues long. Deletions cut 4 bases from V and 2 bases from J, with 18 bases between. Germline V CDR1 and CDR2: SQVTM, ANQGSEA. The CDR3 sequence is CSVVSGQSLSKNIQYF. The CDR3 DNA reads TGCAGCGTTGTTAGCGGACAGTCACTATCCAAAAACATTCAGTACTTC.